The clone carrying this T cell receptor (beta chain) was recorded once. Its matching antigen is unknown. TCRdb's copy holds only in-frame clones and misses some; the assay was immunoSEQ multiplex PCR. The table includes roughly 13,000 clones, more than 55% detected once. The germline V and J ends were trimmed by 4 bases and 0 bases, with 10 bases remaining between them. Looked up from germline, CDR1 is LNHDA and CDR2 is SQIVND (reference sequence). This CDR3 comprises 15 residues. Patients had HPV-negative, locally advanced oral cavity squamous cell carcinoma. This entry comes from a study of neoadjuvant anti-PD-1 for oral cavity cancer. The wider study: Non-progressing patients received a fourth nivolumab dose near day 43, then surgery on days 50-56.

Study findings and constraints: Post-treatment tumors with larger preexisting clones showed more shrinkage.

Source: tumor tissue, taken before nivolumab (anti-PD-1) treatment. This TCR derives from a person between 35 and 79 years old with oral cavity squamous cell carcinoma. This chain uses TRBV19 with TRBJ2-1; no definite D call. The CDR3 region has the DNA TGTGCCAGTAGTACACTTAGGGACTCCTACAATGAGCAGTTCTTC. This gives the protein CASSTLRDSYNEQFF.